The 31 T cell receptor beta chains below were found in one sample sequenced in a study of blood T cell repertoires in COVID-19. The table came from immunoSEQ multiplex PCR; TCRdb's copy has only in-frame clones and leaves some out. Of about 200,000 clones detected, around 81% appear once; the ten largest clones hold around 9.3%. The source material was PBMCs or T cells enriched from blood (not recorded which). The receptors originated from a woman in her forties or fifties with acute COVID-19.

In DNA, the CDR3 is TGTGCCAGCAGCCTAGGGGACAGGGCTGGAAACACCATATATTTT. Its translation: CASSLGDRAGNTIYF. The chain has TRBV7-9 and TRBJ1-3; 9 bases fit TRBD1. This CDR3 contains 15 residues. Germline loops: CDR1 SEHNR, CDR2 FQNEAQ (reference sequence). V was pared by 5 bases and J by 2 bases, with 4 bases of the junction left unmatched.

J is TRBJ2-3 and V is TRBV6-5, with 8 positions matching TRBD1. This CDR3 contains 16 residues. J gave up 5 bases and V 2 bases, and 9 bases lay outside the gene matches. Germline assignment: CDR1 MNHEY and CDR2 SVGAGI. CDR3 loop: CASSYGQGTGGDTQYF. CDR3 DNA: TGTGCCAGCAGTTACGGACAGGGTACAGGGGGAGATACGCAGTATTTT.

V is TRBV5-1 and J is TRBJ1-4; D ambiguous. In germline, CDR1 is SGHRS, CDR2 YFSETQ. V was pared by 4 bases and J by 3 bases, with 13 bases between. There are 15 residues in the CDR3. The CDR3 coding sequence is TGCGCCAGCAGCCCACGGGGAGGTCCTAATGAAAAACTGTTTTTT. This codes for CASSPRGGPNEKLFF.

This clone appeared many times. The CDR3 region has the DNA TGCGCCAGCAGATTATCACAGGGCGGCTATGGCTACACCTTC. Residues: CASRLSQGGYGYTF. The V and J genes are TRBV5-1 and TRBJ1-2; tentative D call: TRBD1 (6 bases). V lost 5 bases and J lost 4, with 15 bases in between. Germline V gene data show CDR1 as SGHRS and CDR2 as YFSETQ. This CDR3 is built from 14 residues.

CDR3 sequence reads: CASSTSGGAAVEQYF. The CDR3 DNA reads as TGTGCCAGCTCAACCTCAGGGGGAGCGGCCGTCGAGCAGTACTTC. The chain couples TRBV18 to TRBJ2-7; 7 bases line up with TRBD1. The CDR3 is 15 residues long. The germline gives CDR1 KGHSH, CDR2 LQKENI. V lost 5 bases to trimming and J lost 6 bases; unmatched junction nucleotides: 13.

This chain joins TRBV3-1 (or the pseudogene TRBV3-2) and TRBJ1-5, with a tentative D call TRBD1 (5 bases). Germline assignment: CDR1 LGHDT and CDR2 YNNKEL (reference sequence). CDR3 length: 15 residues. The ends were cut back, 0 bases at V and 4 bases at J, with 10 bases in the middle. CDR3 amino acids: CASSQDWGENQPQHF. Written as DNA, the CDR3 is TGTGCCAGCAGCCAAGATTGGGGGGAGAATCAGCCCCAGCATTTT.

This clone showed up just a few times. This chain uses TRBV27 with TRBJ1-2; D might be TRBD1 (6 bases). The CDR3 sequence is 17 residues long. The V end lost 6 bases, the J end lost 0 bases, and 20 bases lay between the germline ends. Germline CDR1 reads MNHEY; CDR2 reads SMNVEV (reference sequence). CDR3 nucleotides: TGTGCCAGCAGGACTCCACTCCGGGACAAAGCTAACTATGGCTACACCTTC. The encoded protein is CASRTPLRDKANYGYTF.

The gene calls are TRBV5-4 and TRBJ2-5; D might be TRBD2 (5 bases). This CDR3 has 14 residues. Germline loops: CDR1 SGHNT, CDR2 YYREEE (reference sequence). V was pared by 0 bases and J by 2 bases, with 8 bases between. This CDR3 is CASSLVRGQETQYF. As DNA, the CDR3 is TGTGCCAGCAGCTTGGTACGGGGTCAAGAGACCCAGTACTTC.

The chain carries TRBV7-2 and TRBJ2-1; D ambiguous. Germline lookup yields CDR1 SGHTA and CDR2 FQGNSA. This CDR3 is 12 amino acids long. Trimming took 6 bases from V and 5 from J, leaving 8 bases between them. CDR3 coding DNA: TGTGCCAGCAGTAGTCACGACAATGAGCAGTTCTTC. The encoded protein is CASSSHDNEQFF.

V usage is TRBV9 and J usage is TRBJ1-2, with TRBD1 as a possible D gene (6 bases). V lost 0 bases and J lost 4, with 10 bases in between. Germline V lookup: CDR1 SGDLS, CDR2 YYNGEE. The CDR3 is 14 amino acids. The CDR3, as DNA: TGTGCCAGCAGCGTAGCAGGGGAAGGCTATGGCTACACCTTC. Translated, it gives CASSVAGEGYGYTF.

The chain uses TRBV7-2 and TRBJ2-5; TRBD2 might be the D (6 bases). CDR1 SGHTA and CDR2 FQGNSA come from the germline V gene. The CDR3 consists of 14 residues. V lost 6 bases and J lost 2, with 13 bases in between. The CDR3 is CASSFSSGQETQYF. The CDR3 bases are TGTGCCAGCAGTTTTAGTAGCGGTCAAGAGACCCAGTACTTC.

The chain joins TRBV4-3 to TRBJ2-3, with 10 bases lining up with TRBD2. Unmatched junction bases numbered 15, after V lost 0 bases and J lost 0 bases. This CDR3 spans 21 amino acids. Germline-derived CDR1 and CDR2 are LGHNA and YSLEER. The CDR3 spells CASSQDLGGLAGAGSTDTQYF. The DNA of the CDR3 is TGCGCCAGCAGCCAAGATCTAGGCGGCCTAGCGGGGGCCGGGAGCACAGATACGCAGTATTTT.

The chain recombines TRBV25-1 with TRBJ2-1; 9 bases match TRBD2. CDR1 and CDR2 from the germline V gene are MGHDK and SYGVNS. V trimming: 3 bases; J trimming: 0 bases; junction bases outside the gene matches: 6. The CDR3 runs 17 residues. The CDR3 bases are TGTGCCAGCAGTGACACGGCTAGCGGGACCTCCTACAATGAGCAGTTCTTC. It codes for CASSDTASGTSYNEQFF.

This clone turned up a few times. The rearrangement uses TRBV7-2 and TRBJ2-1, with D possibly matching TRBD2 (6 bases). CDR1 and CDR2 from the germline V gene are SGHTA and FQGNSA. V was cut by 3 bases and J by 0 bases, with 12 bases left in between. This CDR3 comprises 16 residues. The CDR3 here is CASSLNLASSYNEQFF. The CDR3 DNA is TGTGCCAGCAGCTTGAATCTAGCGAGCTCCTACAATGAGCAGTTCTTC.

The J gene is TRBJ2-1, the V gene TRBV24-1; tentative D call: TRBD2 (6 bases). The V gene's germline CDR1 is KGHDR and CDR2 SFDVKD. CDR3 length: 15 amino acids. V lost 3 bases and J 7 bases, leaving 15 bases between the germline ends. The CDR3 reads CATSDPSGLSNEQFF. The CDR3 region has the DNA TGTGCCACCAGTGATCCCTCGGGACTCTCTAATGAGCAGTTCTTC.

The chain couples TRBV27 to TRBJ2-2, with a possible D match to TRBD1 (6 bases). The ends were cut back, 5 bases at V and 5 bases at J, with 12 bases in the middle. Germline V gene sequence: CDR1 MNHEY, CDR2 SMNVEV (reference sequence). The CDR3 runs to 14 residues. The chain's CDR3 is CASSPYRDTGELFF. CDR3 sequence (DNA): TGTGCCAGCAGTCCTTACAGGGATACCGGGGAGCTGTTTTTT.

This chain uses TRBV19 with TRBJ2-7, with 7 bases matching TRBD1. V trimming: 6 bases; J trimming: 3 bases; junction bases outside the gene matches: 8. Germline V gene lookup returns CDR1 LNHDA and CDR2 SQIVND (reference sequence). This CDR3 has 14 amino acids. The CDR3 loop reads CASSRDRVNYEQYF. The CDR3 DNA sequence: TGTGCCAGTAGCCGCGACAGGGTTAACTACGAGCAGTACTTC.

The CDR3 DNA sequence: TGTGCCAGCAGTTTCCGACAGGGAACGCAGTATTTT. Protein: CASSFRQGTQYF. J is TRBJ2-3 and V is TRBV27; 7 nucleotides match TRBD1. CDR1 is MNHEY, CDR2 SMNVEV, per germline (reference sequence). The length of the CDR3 is 12 residues. Trimming removed 3 bases from V and 9 bases from J; junction bases left unmatched: 3.

The chain uses TRBV15 and TRBJ2-2; D perhaps matches TRBD2 (5 bases). In germline, CDR1 is LNHNV, CDR2 YYDKDF (reference sequence). The CDR3 is 14 residues long. V gave up 6 bases and J gave up 0 bases, with 8 bases separating them. CDR3 nucleotides: TGTGCCACCAGATTGGAGGCGAACACCGGGGAGCTGTTTTTT. Translating gives CATRLEANTGELFF.

This sequence joins TRBV6-2 or TRBV6-3 and TRBJ1-2; tentative D call: TRBD1 (5 bases). Trimming stripped 5 bases from V and 4 bases from J, with 14 bases between. There are 14 residues in the CDR3. Germline V gene sequence: CDR1 MNHEY, CDR2 SVGEGT. The CDR3 reads CASSILTEIYGYTF. CDR3 nucleotide sequence: TGTGCCAGCAGTATCCTGACAGAAATCTATGGCTACACCTTC.

This clone was recorded only once. The chain recombines TRBV2 with TRBJ1-1, with D perhaps TRBD1 (5 bases). This CDR3 has 14 residues. V was cut by 1 base and J by 6 bases, with 12 bases left in between. Germline lookup yields CDR1 SNHLY and CDR2 FYNNEI. The CDR3 sequence: CASSEVGASAEAFF. DNA of the CDR3: TGTGCCAGCAGTGAAGTAGGGGCTAGTGCTGAAGCTTTCTTT.

The V and J genes are TRBV18 and TRBJ2-6; 7 bases agree with TRBD2. The CDR3 has 16 residues. Trimming took 3 bases from V and 2 from J; bases not matched to a gene: 4. The germline V gene has CDR1 KGHSH and CDR2 LQKENI. The CDR3 sequence: CASSPTLAAGANVLTF. The CDR3, as DNA: TGTGCCAGCTCACCGACTCTAGCGGCTGGGGCCAACGTCCTGACTTTC.

The CDR3 nucleotides are TGTGCCAGCAGCTTCGGGGGGGGCAGACAGCCCCAGCATTTT. Its protein is CASSFGGGRQPQHF. The genes are TRBV11-2 and TRBJ1-5, with D possibly TRBD1 on 6 matching bases. Trimming cost V 3 bases and J 7 bases, with 13 bases left between them. Germline-derived CDR1 and CDR2 are SGHAT and FQNNGV. This CDR3 has 14 residues.

The chain employs TRBV28 and TRBJ1-4, with TRBD1 identical over 9 bases. Germline-derived CDR1 and CDR2 are MDHEN and SYDVKM. The V gene end was trimmed by 7 bases and the J gene end by 7 bases; junction bases not matched to a gene: 7. The CDR3 contains 14 residues. CDR3 sequence reads: CASNKQGAIEKLFF. Here the CDR3 DNA reads TGTGCCAGCAATAAACAGGGGGCAATTGAAAAACTGTTTTTT.

The chain combines TRBV19 with TRBJ1-2; 9 nucleotides match TRBD1. Looked up from germline, CDR1 is LNHDA and CDR2 is SQIVND (reference sequence). CDR3 length: 15 residues. Germline trimming cut 5 bases from V and 3 bases from J; bases unmatched to any gene: 7. The CDR3 DNA reads TGTGCCAGTAGTGCCCGGACAGGGGTAGACTATGGCTACACCTTC. Protein sequence: CASSARTGVDYGYTF.

The rearrangement uses TRBV12-5 and TRBJ1-1; D perhaps matches TRBD1 (6 bases). The ends were cut back, 5 bases at V and 0 bases at J, with 13 bases in the middle. CDR1 is LGHNT and CDR2 is FRNRAP in the germline V gene. The CDR3 totals 15 residues. The DNA for the CDR3 is TGTGCTAGTGGTCCCTCACAGGGAATGAACACTGAAGCTTTCTTT. The encoded protein is CASGPSQGMNTEAFF.

This clone appeared once. The V call is TRBV3-1 (or the pseudogene TRBV3-2), the J call TRBJ2-5, with D perhaps matching TRBD2 (5 bases). CDR1 and CDR2 from the germline V gene are LGHDT and YNNKEL (reference sequence). Trimming took 8 bases from V and 5 from J, leaving 21 bases between them. CDR3 length: 15 residues. In DNA, the CDR3 is TGTGCCAGCGGGCTTATGAGTAGCGCAGTGGAGACCCAGTACTTC. This codes for CASGLMSSAVETQYF.

V is TRBV3-1 (or the pseudogene TRBV3-2) and J is TRBJ2-7; perhaps TRBD1 as D (6 bases). The CDR3 is made up of 15 amino acids. CDR1 is LGHDT, CDR2 YNNKEL, per germline (reference sequence). V was pared by 2 bases and J by 0 bases, with 11 bases between. DNA of the CDR3: TGTGCCAGCAGCCAAACAGGGCTGAGCTCCTACGAGCAGTACTTC. Its protein product is CASSQTGLSSYEQYF.

The V gene is TRBV7-9, the J gene TRBJ2-3; 8 nucleotides align to TRBD2. The CDR3 is made up of 15 amino acids. Germline V gene data show CDR1 as SEHNR and CDR2 as FQNEAQ (reference sequence). V trimming: 6 bases; J trimming: 5 bases; junction bases outside the gene matches: 10. CDR3 in amino acids: CASRMAGGQGDTQYF. CDR3 in DNA: TGTGCCAGCAGAATGGCGGGAGGCCAGGGAGATACGCAGTATTTT.

V is TRBV2 and J is TRBJ2-5; D may be TRBD1 (5 bases). Germline V gives CDR1 SNHLY, CDR2 FYNNEI. This CDR3 contains 15 residues. The V end was cut by 7 bases, the J end by 2 bases, with 17 bases between. The CDR3 bases are TGTGCCAGCACCAAAGGGGCAGCTTCTCAAGAGACCCAGTACTTC. Translation: CASTKGAASQETQYF. The full variable domain, its missing parts supplied by reference TRBV2 and TRBJ2-5, is EPEVTQTPSHQVTQMGQEVILRCVPISNHLYFYWYRQILGQKVEFLVSFYNNEISEKSEIFDDQFSVERPDGSNFTLKIRSTKLEDSAMYFCASTKGAASQETQYFGPGTRLLVL.

CDR3 in amino acids: CASSESNRGRGRETQYF. CDR3 coding DNA: TGCGCCAGCAGTGAGTCGAACAGGGGGCGCGGTCGAGAGACCCAGTACTTC. The rearrangement joins TRBV10-2 to TRBJ2-5; the match to TRBD1 covers 9 bases. V shed 0 bases, J shed 4 bases, and the junction held 9 bases outside the gene matches. Germline CDR1 WSHSY, CDR2 SAAADI. CDR3 length: 17 residues.